The clone carrying this T cell receptor (beta chain) was found many times. Its antigen is unknown. RNA transcripts gave rise to amplified TCR beta CDR3 regions. First-round RT-PCR targeting the TCR CDR3 was performed with the HTBI primer set. Via MiXCR, TCRdb re-called the multiplex PCR reads, giving one row per CDR3 protein. The sample comprises 500,000 to 800,000 distinct CDR3 sequences, nearly 45% of which are singletons, and about 7.7% rests with the top ten. The data originate from a study of T cells in Graves' hyperthyroidism and ophthalmopathy. Trimming took 4 bases from V and 7 from J, leaving 8 bases between them. CDR1 SGHDN and CDR2 FVKESK come from the germline V gene. The CDR3 runs to 13 residues. Thyroid ultrasound and orbital computed tomography, with clinical symptoms and serum thyroxine and TRAb, informed diagnoses. Study-wide results and caveats: Ophthalmopathy was identified by the model a median about six months ahead of onset.

V usage is TRBV14 and J usage is TRBJ1-6, with D hard to call. Material: peripheral blood or thyroid tissue (not recorded which). The TCR originated in an adult man with Graves' disease, either hyperthyroidism or ophthalmopathy (not recorded which). CDR3 protein: CASSPFENSPLHF. The DNA of the CDR3 is TGTGCCAGCAGCCCGTTCGAGAATTCACCCCTCCACTTT.